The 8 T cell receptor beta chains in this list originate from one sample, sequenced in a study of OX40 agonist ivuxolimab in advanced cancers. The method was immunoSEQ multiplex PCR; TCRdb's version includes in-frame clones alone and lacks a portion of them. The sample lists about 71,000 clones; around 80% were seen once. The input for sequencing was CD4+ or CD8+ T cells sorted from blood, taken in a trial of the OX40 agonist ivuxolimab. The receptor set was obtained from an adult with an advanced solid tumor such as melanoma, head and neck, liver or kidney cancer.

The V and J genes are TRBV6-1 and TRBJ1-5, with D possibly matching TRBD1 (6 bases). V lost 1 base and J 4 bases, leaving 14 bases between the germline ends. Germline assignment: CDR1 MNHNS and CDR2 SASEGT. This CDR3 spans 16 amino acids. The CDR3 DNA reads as TGTGCCAGCAGTGAAGGGCCTCGTCAGGGGAATCAGCCCCAGCATTTT. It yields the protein CASSEGPRQGNQPQHF.

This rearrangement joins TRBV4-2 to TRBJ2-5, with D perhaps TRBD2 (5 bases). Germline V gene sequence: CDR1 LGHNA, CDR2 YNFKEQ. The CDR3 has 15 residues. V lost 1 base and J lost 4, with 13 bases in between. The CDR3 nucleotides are TGTGCCAGCAGCCAAGCGGTCGGGGTCGGAGAGACCCAGTACTTC. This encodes CASSQAVGVGETQYF.

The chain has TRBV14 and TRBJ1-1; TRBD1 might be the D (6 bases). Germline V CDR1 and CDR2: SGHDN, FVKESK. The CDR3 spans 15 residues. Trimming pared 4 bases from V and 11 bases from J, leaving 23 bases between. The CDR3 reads CASSPWGNRAIRAFF. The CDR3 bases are TGTGCCAGCAGCCCATGGGGAAACAGGGCTATTCGGGCTTTCTTT.

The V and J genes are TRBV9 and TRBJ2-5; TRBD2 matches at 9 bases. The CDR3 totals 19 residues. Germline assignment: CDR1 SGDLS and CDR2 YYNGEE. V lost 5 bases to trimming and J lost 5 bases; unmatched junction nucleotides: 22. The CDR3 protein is CASSSMPRQREVLGETQYF. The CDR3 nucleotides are TGTGCCAGCAGTTCCATGCCGAGGCAGCGGGAGGTCCTCGGGGAGACCCAGTACTTC. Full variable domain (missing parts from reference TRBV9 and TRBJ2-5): DSGVTQTPKHLITATGQRVTLRCSPRSGDLSVYWYQQSLDQGLQFLIQYYNGEERAKGNILERFSAQQFPDLHSELNLSSLELGDSALYFCASSSMPRQREVLGETQYFGPGTRLLVL.

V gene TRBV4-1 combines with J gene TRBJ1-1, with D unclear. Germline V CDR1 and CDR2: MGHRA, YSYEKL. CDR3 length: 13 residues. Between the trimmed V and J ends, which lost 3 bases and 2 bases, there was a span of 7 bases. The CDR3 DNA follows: TGCGCCAGCAGCCACGGCACAAACACTGAAGCTTTCTTT. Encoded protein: CASSHGTNTEAFF.

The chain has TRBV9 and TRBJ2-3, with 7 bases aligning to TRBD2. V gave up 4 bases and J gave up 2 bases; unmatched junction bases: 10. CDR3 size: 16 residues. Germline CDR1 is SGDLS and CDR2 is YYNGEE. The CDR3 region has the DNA TGTGCCAGCAGCACGCGGACTAGTAAGAACACAGATACGCAGTATTTT. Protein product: CASSTRTSKNTDTQYF.

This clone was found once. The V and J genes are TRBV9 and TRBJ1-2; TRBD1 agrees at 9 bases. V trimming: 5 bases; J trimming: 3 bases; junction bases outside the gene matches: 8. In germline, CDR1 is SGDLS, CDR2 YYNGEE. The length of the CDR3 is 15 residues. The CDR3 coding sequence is TGTGCCAGCAGTTTAAGGGACAGGGAGGACTATGGCTACACCTTC. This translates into CASSLRDREDYGYTF.

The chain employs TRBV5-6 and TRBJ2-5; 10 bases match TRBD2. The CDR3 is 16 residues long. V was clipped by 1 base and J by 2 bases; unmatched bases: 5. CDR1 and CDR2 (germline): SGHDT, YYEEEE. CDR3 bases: TGTGCCAGCAGCTTGACTAGCGGGGCTCTTCAAGAGACCCAGTACTTC. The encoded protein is CASSLTSGALQETQYF. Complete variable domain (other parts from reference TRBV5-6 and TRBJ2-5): DAGVTQSPTHLIKTRGQQVTLRCSPKSGHDTVSWYQQALGQGPQFIFQYYEEEERQRGNFPDRFSGHQFPNYSSELNVNALLLGDSALYLCASSLTSGALQETQYFGPGTRLLVL.